A single TCR beta chain is shown here with its context. Its antigen remains unknown. A read error is possible here, since a much larger clone lies one base away. These data belong to a study of T cells in Graves' hyperthyroidism and ophthalmopathy. Study-level information: Peripheral blood sampling occurred at initial diagnosis, before any treatment.

Deletions cut 11 bases from V and 0 bases from J, with 10 bases between. This CDR3 spans 12 amino acids. The germline V gene encodes CDR1 MDHEN and CDR2 SYDVKM. Study findings and constraints: The model identified upcoming ophthalmopathy a median around 7.1 months ahead of onset.

Disease duration under 2 months; hyperthyroidism patients were aged 18 to 65. Diagnoses rested on clinical symptoms, serum thyroxine and TRAb, thyroid ultrasound and orbital computed tomography. RNA transcripts gave rise to amplified TCR beta CDR3 regions. First-round RT-PCR of the TCR CDR3 relied on the HTBI primer set. TCRdb reprocessed the multiplex PCR reads via MiXCR and lists one record per CDR3 protein. The data show about half a million distinct CDR3 sequences, less than 25% seen once. The source is a man younger than 30 with Graves' hyperthyroidism. Sequenced sample: blood. The J gene is TRBJ1-2, the V gene TRBV28; D unresolved. CDR3 in amino acids: CALNSTNYGYTF. DNA for the CDR3: TGTGCCTTAAACTCGACTAACTATGGCTACACCTTC.